The 30 T cell receptor beta chains below come from one sample, sequenced in a study of cytomegalovirus exposure and HLA in healthy donors. The study ran its PCR with 60 Vbeta and 13 Jbeta primers. The repertoire was sequenced with immunoSEQ multiplex PCR; TCRdb's copy has only in-frame clones and lacks some. The table lists 100,000 to 150,000 clones, around 74% of them singletons, with 5.8% in the top ten. Sequencing used PBMCs. These receptors were taken from a woman aged 45 to 65 in good health and CMV-seropositive.

The V gene is TRBV14, the J gene TRBJ1-1, with D unclear. In germline, CDR1 is SGHDN, CDR2 FVKESK. V was shortened by 0 bases and J by 6 bases, with 11 bases between the two germline ends. The CDR3 is 14 amino acids. The CDR3: CASSQESGVAEAFF. The CDR3 DNA sequence: TGTGCCAGCAGCCAAGAATCCGGGGTGGCTGAAGCTTTCTTT.

This clone was counted between two and nine times. This sequence joins TRBV6-6 and TRBJ1-5; no definite D call. Germline CDR1 reads MNHNY; CDR2 reads SVGAGI (reference sequence). The CDR3 consists of 11 residues. V lost 4 bases and J 11 bases, leaving 9 bases between the germline ends. The CDR3 nucleotides read TGTGCCAGCAGTTTGGACTGGACCCAGCATTTT. Protein sequence: CASSLDWTQHF.

The CDR3 DNA is TGTGCCAGCAGCTTGTTGAACCGGGAGGAAAAACTGTTTTTT. Its protein product is CASSLLNREEKLFF. This chain links TRBV5-8 with TRBJ1-4; D not certain. V was shortened by 1 base and J by 8 bases, with 12 bases between the two germline ends. CDR1 and CDR2 (germline): SGHTS, YDEGEE. CDR3 size: 14 residues.

J is TRBJ2-7 and V is TRBV2; possibly TRBD2 for D (6 bases). CDR3 size: 15 residues. CDR1 SNHLY and CDR2 FYNNEI come from the germline V gene. Deletions cut 6 bases from V and 3 bases from J, with 18 bases between. The CDR3 region is CASSPSGTRDYEQYF. The DNA of the CDR3 is TGTGCCAGCAGCCCCTCCGGGACTCGCGACTACGAGCAGTACTTC.

This clone was recorded a few times. V and J are TRBV11-2 and TRBJ1-1; D uncertain. Trimming pared 3 bases from V and 4 bases from J, leaving 3 bases between. Germline CDR1 is SGHAT and CDR2 is FQNNGV. This CDR3 is 11 amino acids long. The chain's CDR3 is CASSFRTEAFF. The CDR3 DNA sequence: TGTGCCAGCAGCTTTCGCACTGAAGCTTTCTTT.

V is TRBV1 and J is TRBJ2-5; no check of the table's D call, TRBD2, against the DNA was made. TRBV1 is flagged as a pseudogene. The CDR3 sequence is 12 residues long. CDR3 amino acids: CTSRQTSGTQYF. Here the CDR3 DNA reads TGCACCAGCAGACAGACTAGCGGGACCCAGTACTTC.

The chain carries TRBV7-2 and TRBJ2-1, with 8 positions matching TRBD2. Trimming cost V 5 bases and J 9 bases; bases outside gene matches: 12. The CDR3 totals 15 residues. The germline V gene encodes CDR1 SGHTA and CDR2 FQGNSA. The chain's CDR3 is CASSHRTGGAGEQFF. DNA for the CDR3: TGTGCCAGCAGCCACAGGACGGGGGGGGCGGGTGAGCAGTTCTTC.

The chain uses TRBV5-4 and TRBJ1-4, with a weak D call TRBD1 (5 bases). There are 16 residues in the CDR3. V was trimmed by 4 bases and J by 3 bases, leaving 16 bases between them. Germline V gene sequence: CDR1 SGHNT, CDR2 YYREEE (reference sequence). As DNA, the CDR3 is TGTGCCAGCAGCGCGGCCAGGGTGGGGTCTAATGAAAAACTGTTTTTT. It specifies CASSAARVGSNEKLFF.

The chain employs TRBV7-9 and TRBJ1-5, with a weak D call TRBD1 (5 bases). This CDR3 has 14 residues. Trimming pared 1 base from V and 2 bases from J, leaving 6 bases between. Germline V gives CDR1 SEHNR, CDR2 FQNEAQ (reference sequence). The CDR3 sequence is CASSLGGGNQPQHF. In nucleotides, the CDR3 is TGTGCCAGCAGCTTAGGGGGGGGCAATCAGCCCCAGCATTTT.

The chain carries TRBV5-5 and TRBJ2-6; 7 nucleotides agree with TRBD2. There are 13 residues in the CDR3. Per germline, CDR1 SGHKS and CDR2 YYEKEE (reference sequence). Trimming cost V 7 bases and J 2 bases; bases outside gene matches: 0. The CDR3 region is CASGGAGANVLTF. The CDR3 DNA follows: TGTGCCAGCGGGGGGGCTGGGGCCAACGTCCTGACTTTC.

The chain joins TRBV5-4 to TRBJ2-3, with 10 bases lining up with TRBD2. Germline assignment: CDR1 SGHNT and CDR2 YYREEE (reference sequence). Trimming cost V 0 bases and J 7 bases; bases outside gene matches: 8. The length of the CDR3 is 16 residues. The CDR3: CASSLDPLAGEHTQYF. The DNA of the CDR3 is TGTGCCAGCAGCTTGGACCCTCTAGCGGGGGAGCATACGCAGTATTTT.

The gene calls are TRBV7-9 and TRBJ2-5; weak D call: TRBD2 (5 bases). Per germline, CDR1 SEHNR and CDR2 FQNEAQ (reference sequence). The V and J ends lost 5 bases and 5 bases respectively, with 21 bases between them. The CDR3 consists of 16 residues. In nucleotides, the CDR3 is TGTGCCAGCAGCCCCCCGGGGTTGCGCACCGGGGAGACCCAGTACTTC. Its translation is CASSPPGLRTGETQYF.

The chain couples TRBV18 to TRBJ2-3; weak D call: TRBD1 (5 bases). The CDR3 totals 16 residues. Germline V gene lookup returns CDR1 KGHSH and CDR2 LQKENI. Trimming took off 3 bases at V and 1 base at J, with 14 bases between the two ends. The CDR3 reads CASSPILSRGTDTQYF. Written as DNA, the CDR3 is TGTGCCAGCTCACCGATACTTTCCAGGGGCACAGATACGCAGTATTTT. Filled out from reference TRBV18 and TRBJ2-3, the complete variable domain reads NAGVMQNPRHLVRRRGQEARLRCSPMKGHSHVYWYRQLPEEGLKFMVYLQKENIIDESGMPKERFSAEFPKEGPSILRIQQVVRGDSAAYFCASSPILSRGTDTQYFGPGTRLTVL.

The chain is built from TRBV19 and TRBJ2-5, with 12 bases identical to TRBD2. The CDR3 is made up of 19 amino acids. The ends lost 0 bases at V and 6 bases at J; junction bases unmatched: 14. CDR1 and CDR2 from the germline V gene are LNHDA and SQIVND (reference sequence). CDR3 region: CASSIDDHGASGGAKTQYF. The CDR3 DNA sequence: TGTGCCAGTAGTATAGATGACCACGGTGCTAGCGGGGGGGCGAAGACCCAGTACTTC.

This clone was observed a handful of times. The V and J genes are TRBV11-2 and TRBJ1-2; 7 nucleotides align to TRBD1. The CDR3 sequence is 14 residues long. Germline-derived CDR1 and CDR2 are SGHAT and FQNNGV. After removal of 5 bases from V and 2 bases from J, the junction contained 5 bases not matched to a gene. The DNA of the CDR3 is TGTGCCAGCAGCCGTCCGGGACAGAACTATGGCTACACCTTC. This translates into CASSRPGQNYGYTF.

The CDR3 region is CASSSSQSSQAFF. The CDR3 DNA reads as TGTGCCAGCAGCTCCTCACAGTCCTCCCAAGCTTTCTTT. The chain links TRBV5-4 to TRBJ1-1; the D is unclear. The CDR3 consists of 13 residues. The V end lost 3 bases, the J end lost 9 bases, and 15 bases lay between the germline ends. Germline V lookup: CDR1 SGHNT, CDR2 YYREEE (reference sequence). Complete variable domain (other parts from reference TRBV5-4 and TRBJ1-1): ETGVTQSPTHLIKTRGQQVTLRCSSQSGHNTVSWYQQALGQGPQFIFQYYREEENGRGNFPPRFSGLQFPNYSSELNVNALELDDSALYLCASSSSQSSQAFFGQGTRLTVV.

The chain couples TRBV6-6 to TRBJ2-7; 13 nucleotides line up with TRBD2. V lost 7 bases, J lost 0 bases, and 6 bases stayed unmatched. The germline V gene has CDR1 MNHNY and CDR2 SVGAGI (reference sequence). This CDR3 is 16 amino acids long. CDR3 in amino acids: CASTQTSGGPSYEQYF. The CDR3 DNA is TGTGCCAGCACCCAGACTAGCGGGGGGCCCTCCTACGAGCAGTACTTC.

This chain uses TRBV5-4 with TRBJ1-5, with 8 nucleotides matching TRBD1. V lost 3 bases, J lost 4 bases, and 3 bases stayed unmatched. Germline V CDR1 and CDR2: SGHNT, YYREEE (reference sequence). The CDR3 has 14 residues. The CDR3 spells CASSSQGANQPQHF. CDR3 coding DNA: TGTGCCAGCAGCTCCCAGGGGGCGAATCAGCCCCAGCATTTT.

This clone showed up just once. The chain recombines TRBV4-3 with TRBJ2-1; 7 bases line up with TRBD1. CDR1 and CDR2 (germline): LGHNA, YSLEER. CDR3 length equals 17 residues. Trimming removed 0 bases from V and 8 bases from J; junction bases left unmatched: 13. The CDR3, as DNA: TGCGCCAGCAGCCAAGACAGGGAGACAGGGTTGGGGGATGAGCAGTTCTTC. Protein sequence: CASSQDRETGLGDEQFF.

This chain joins TRBV6-6 and TRBJ1-3, with D hard to call. Germline lookup yields CDR1 MNHNY and CDR2 SVGAGI (reference sequence). This CDR3 contains 14 residues. The V end was cut by 6 bases, the J end by 0 bases, with 9 bases between. The CDR3 here is CASSRLDSGNTIYF. The CDR3 DNA reads as TGTGCCAGCAGCCGCCTAGACTCTGGAAACACCATATATTTT.

The chain links TRBV10-1 to TRBJ1-1; possible D gene TRBD1, 5 bases. The CDR3 covers 17 residues. Deletions cut 2 bases from V and 5 bases from J, with 21 bases between. Per germline, CDR1 WNHNN and CDR2 SYGVQD (reference sequence). The CDR3 loop is CASSERGIGGGGTEAFF. CDR3 bases: TGCGCCAGCAGTGAGAGAGGGATCGGGGGTGGAGGGACTGAAGCTTTCTTT.

The CDR3 here is CASSPRTSANTGELFF. Here the CDR3 DNA reads TGTGCCAGTAGTCCTAGGACTAGCGCGAACACCGGGGAGCTGTTTTTT. This chain joins TRBV19 and TRBJ2-2; 9 bases line up with TRBD2. With V trimmed by 5 bases and J by 0 bases, 4 bases remained unmatched. Germline lookup yields CDR1 LNHDA and CDR2 SQIVND (reference sequence). The CDR3 is 16 amino acids.

The V and J genes are TRBV29-1 and TRBJ2-3, with a tentative D call TRBD2 (6 bases). The V and J ends lost 0 bases and 6 bases respectively, with 10 bases between them. CDR1 and CDR2 from the germline V gene are SQVTM and ANQGSEA. This CDR3 region has 13 residues. CDR3 in DNA: TGCAGCGTTGAAGATCCGGAGGGCGATACGCAGTATTTT. It yields the protein CSVEDPEGDTQYF.

The chain has TRBV5-1 and TRBJ2-6, with a weak D call TRBD1 (5 bases). The ends were cut back, 0 bases at V and 0 bases at J, with 7 bases in the middle. This CDR3 contains 16 residues. Per germline, CDR1 SGHRS and CDR2 YFSETQ. CDR3 region: CASSLEGVSGANVLTF. The CDR3 DNA is TGCGCCAGCAGCTTGGAAGGGGTCTCTGGGGCCAACGTCCTGACTTTC. Combining the CDR3 with reference TRBV5-1 and TRBJ2-6 gives the whole variable domain KAGVTQTPRYLIKTRGQQVTLSCSPISGHRSVSWYQQTPGQGLQFLFEYFSETQRNKGNFPGRFSGRQFSNSRSEMNVSTLELGDSALYLCASSLEGVSGANVLTFGAGSRLTVL.

The V gene is TRBV5-1, the J gene TRBJ2-3, with 12 bases that match TRBD1. There are 16 residues in the CDR3. V lost 0 bases and J lost 6; bases outside the gene matches: 5. Germline-derived CDR1 and CDR2 are SGHRS and YFSETQ. CDR3 coding DNA: TGCGCCAGCAGCTTGGGGGGACAGGGGGCAACTGATACGCAGTATTTT. It is translated as CASSLGGQGATDTQYF.

The rearrangement uses TRBV5-1 and TRBJ2-3; 11 nucleotides line up with TRBD2. The V gene end was trimmed by 0 bases and the J gene end by 0 bases; junction bases not matched to a gene: 9. This CDR3 contains 19 residues. Germline V gene lookup returns CDR1 SGHRS and CDR2 YFSETQ. The CDR3 reads CASSLEGLAEAPSTDTQYF. The CDR3 region has the DNA TGCGCCAGCAGCTTGGAGGGACTAGCGGAAGCCCCTAGCACAGATACGCAGTATTTT.

The chain carries TRBV30 and TRBJ1-1; tentatively, D is TRBD1 (5 bases). With 0 bases removed from V and 6 bases from J, the gap between germline ends came to 14 bases. Germline V gene sequence: CDR1 GTSNPN, CDR2 SVGIG (reference sequence). This CDR3 has 14 residues. CDR3 nucleotides: TGTGCCTGGAGTGTCAGGGTAGACGGTGCTGAAGCTTTCTTT. Its protein is CAWSVRVDGAEAFF. Full variable domain (outside the CDR3, taken from reference TRBV30 and TRBJ1-1): SQTIHQWPATLVQPVGSPLSLECTVEGTSNPNLYWYRQAAGRGLQLLFYSVGIGQISSEVPQNLSASRPQDRQFILSSKKLLLSDSGFYLCAWSVRVDGAEAFFGQGTRLTVV.

The sample holds a few counts of this clone. The chain combines TRBV7-2 with TRBJ1-6; 9 nucleotides match TRBD1. CDR3 length: 13 amino acids. From germline, CDR1 is SGHTA and CDR2 FQGNSA. The trim removed 6 bases at V and 12 bases at J, leaving 6 bases unmatched. The CDR3 loop is CASRGTGLGPLHF. For the CDR3, the DNA is TGTGCCAGCAGGGGGACAGGGCTGGGACCCCTCCACTTT.

The chain couples TRBV11-2 to TRBJ2-3, with 11 bases lining up with TRBD2. Germline assignment: CDR1 SGHAT and CDR2 FQNNGV. This CDR3 comprises 17 residues. The J segment lost 2 bases and the V segment lost 5 bases, leaving 9 bases of the junction unmatched. The CDR3 sequence is CASSQFLAGGPTDTQYF. CDR3 bases: TGTGCCAGCAGCCAGTTTCTAGCGGGGGGCCCCACAGATACGCAGTATTTT.

The V call is TRBV7-6, the J call TRBJ2-3, with D hard to call. V gave up 1 base and J gave up 3 bases, with 5 bases separating them. The CDR3 runs 13 residues. CDR1 is SGHVS and CDR2 is FNYEAQ in the germline V gene. The CDR3 loop reads CASSLGRTDTQYF. For the CDR3, the DNA is TGTGCCAGCAGCTTAGGCAGGACAGATACGCAGTATTTT.